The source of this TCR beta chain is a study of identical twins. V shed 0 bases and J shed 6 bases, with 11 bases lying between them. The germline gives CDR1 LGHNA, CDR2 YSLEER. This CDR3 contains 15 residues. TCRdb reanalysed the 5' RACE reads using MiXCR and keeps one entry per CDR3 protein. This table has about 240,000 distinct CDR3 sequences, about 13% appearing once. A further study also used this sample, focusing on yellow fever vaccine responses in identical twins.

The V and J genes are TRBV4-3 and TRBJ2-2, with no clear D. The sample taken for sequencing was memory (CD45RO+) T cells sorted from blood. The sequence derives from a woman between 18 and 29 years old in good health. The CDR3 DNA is TGCGCCAGCAGCCAAGAGAAGGGAAGGTCCGGGGAGCTGTTTTTT. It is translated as CASSQEKGRSGELFF.